This is a list of T cell receptor beta chains from one sample in a study of cytomegalovirus exposure and HLA in healthy donors. Generated by immunoSEQ multiplex PCR, the TCRdb table keeps only in-frame clones and is missing some. The sample consists of under 200,000 clones, about 81% of them appearing once. The specimen sequenced was PBMCs. These receptors came from a woman aged 45-65 years in good health and CMV-seropositive. The CDR3 runs from the conserved cysteine through the conserved F or W. Each record gives: J gene, V gene, CDR3 protein.

TRBJ1-2,TRBV4-1,CASSRQGEMFYGYTF
TRBJ2-3,TRBV18,CASSQGIGGPDTQYF
TRBJ1-2,TRBV19,CASSGQADHGYTF
TRBJ1-2,TRBV11-2,CASSLAGGYGYTF
TRBJ2-5,TRBV11-2,CASSLDFGQGSLGETQYF
TRBJ2-7,TRBV28,CASSLPPSTASYEQYF
TRBJ2-3,TRBV9,CASSAQLAGPDTQYF
TRBJ1-1,TRBV5-1,CASNPQLMNTEAFF
TRBJ2-5,TRBV7-8,CASSFGKPGRGDF
TRBJ2-2,TRBV9,CASSRGGAFTGELFF
TRBJ2-3,TRBV7-3,CASSERGSTDTQYF
NA,TRBV27,CASSDKGQGYEQYF
TRBJ1-2,TRBV5-1,CASSSPTGRNGYTF
TRBJ1-3,TRBV7-2,CASKRGGLSGNTIYF
TRBJ2-5,TRBV4-2,CASSQDWGVQETQYF
TRBJ2-5,TRBV5-1,CAEKSGRPKQETQYF
TRBJ2-1,TRBV5-4,CASSLGRANEQFF
TRBJ1-6,TRBV6-1,CASMTGSSYNSPLHF
TRBJ1-1,TRBV6-5,CASSYSGATGAFF
TRBJ2-7,TRBV6-6,CASSYSGASDEQYF
TRBJ2-5,TRBV5-6,CASSLGQQETQYF
TRBJ1-4,TRBV2,CASRDSFNEKLFF
TRBJ2-7,TRBV15,CATSREGAGYEQYF
TRBJ1-2,TRBV4-1,CASSLQGAGGYTF
TRBJ2-3,TRBV7-2,CASSSQVRDTQYF
TRBJ1-6,TRBV12-2,CASRLGGYTGYNSPLHF
TRBJ2-7,TRBV9,CASNNGHSSYEQYF
TRBJ2-3,TRBV7-3,CASSLTGGTDTQYF
TRBJ2-7,TRBV6-5,CASASGYEQYF
TRBJ1-6,TRBV7-3,CASSLYQGSPLHF
TRBJ1-2,TRBV19,CASRQTDRGQVYGYTF
TRBJ1-4,TRBV4-1,CASSRVVREKLFF
TRBJ2-7,TRBV14,CASSQTNRGNSYEQYF
TRBJ2-5,TRBV28,CASKSGTRKETQYF
TRBJ2-5,TRBV7-9,CSSSSPGRAPSETQYF
TRBJ2-5,TRBV5-6,CASSFGSSAWEQYF